A single sample is the source of the 25 T cell receptor beta chains below, sequenced in a study of CD8 T cells in ankylosing spondylitis. TCRdb reprocessed the 5' RACE reads with MiXCR, giving one entry per CDR3 protein. The sample has fewer than 200,000 distinct CDR3 sequences; 15% to 20% are singletons. The sequencing input was blood, either unsorted or a sorted T cell fraction (not recorded which). Every receptor here comes from a male donor between 5 and 35 years old with ankylosing spondylitis or in good health (not recorded which).

This clonotype appeared many times. The chain has TRBV5-5 and TRBJ2-7, with D perhaps matching TRBD1 or TRBD2 (6 bases each). Germline CDR1 SGHKS, CDR2 YYEKEE (reference sequence). V shed 3 bases and J shed 2 bases, with 9 bases lying between them. This CDR3 has 13 amino acids. CDR3 coding DNA: TGTGCCAGCAGCTCGGAGGGGGCCTACGAGCAGTACGTC. Its protein is CASSSEGAYEQYV.

This clonotype was recorded at least ten times. The chain joins TRBV7-3 to TRBJ2-2; 15 bases are a match to TRBD2. Trimming at V came to 5 bases and at J to 5 bases, leaving 6 bases not matched to a gene. The CDR3 has 17 amino acids. Per germline, CDR1 SGHTA and CDR2 FQGTGA. The CDR3 is CASSLSGLAGGTGELFF. CDR3 sequence (DNA): TGTGCCAGCAGCCTATCGGGACTAGCGGGAGGTACCGGGGAGCTGTTTTTT. The full variable domain, completed using reference TRBV7-3 and TRBJ2-2, is GAGVSQTPSNKVTEKGKYVELRCDPISGHTALYWYRQSLGQGPEFLIYFQGTGAADDSGLPNDRFFAVRPEGSVSTLKIQRTERGDSAVYLCASSLSGLAGGTGELFFGEGSRLTVL.

Many counts were recorded for this clonotype. The rearrangement uses TRBV20-1 and TRBJ2-1; no definite D call. The CDR3 is 14 residues long. Germline CDR1 is DFQATT and CDR2 is SNEGSKA (reference sequence). V was clipped by 4 bases and J by 6 bases, with 16 bases between them. DNA for the CDR3: TGCAGTGCTACTCCGGGCTCAAGGGTCAATGAGCAGTTCTTC. Protein: CSATPGSRVNEQFF.

Only one count was recorded for this clonotype. The CDR3: CASSLRSPGLSSYEQYV. The CDR3 DNA follows: TGTGCCAGCAGTTTAAGATCCCCCGGGTTGAGCTCCTACGAGCAGTACGTC. V gene TRBV27 combines with J gene TRBJ2-7; D not resolved. Germline V gene lookup returns CDR1 MNHEY and CDR2 SMNVEV (reference sequence). Trimming removed 2 bases at V and 0 bases at J, with 17 bases between. This CDR3 spans 17 amino acids.

This clonotype was picked up many times. V gene TRBV6-5 combines with J gene TRBJ2-5; tentatively, D is TRBD2 (6 bases). V lost 4 bases and J lost 5, with 11 bases in between. The CDR3 is 13 amino acids. Germline V gives CDR1 MNHEY, CDR2 SVGAGI. Here the CDR3 reads CASSWREKETQYF. CDR3 nucleotides: TGTGCCAGCAGTTGGAGGGAGAAGGAGACCCAGTACTTC.

The rearrangement links TRBV5-7 to TRBJ2-1; no definite D call. TRBV5-7 is an ORF for which the function is uncertain. V was clipped by 0 bases and J by 7 bases, with 11 bases between them. This CDR3 is 14 amino acids long. This CDR3 is CASSLGDFRNEQFF. CDR3 DNA sequence: TGTGCCAGCAGCTTGGGGGATTTTCGGAATGAGCAGTTCTTC.

This clonotype was detected ten times or more. DNA of the CDR3: TGTGCCAGCAGGAACGGGACCCTCAATGAGCAGTTCTTC. This translates into CASRNGTLNEQFF. The chain couples TRBV7-9 to TRBJ2-1, with D possibly called TRBD1 or TRBD2 (5 bases each). The V gene lost 6 bases and the J gene lost 6 bases, with 12 bases spanning the gap. The CDR3 has 13 residues. Per germline, CDR1 SEHNR and CDR2 FQNEAQ (reference sequence).

The sample holds many counts of this clonotype. The chain couples TRBV12-3 or TRBV12-4 to TRBJ2-2; no clear D gene. The CDR3 is 12 residues long. V was pared by 3 bases and J by 6 bases, with 5 bases between. The CDR3 DNA is TGTGCCAGCAGTTTCGCACCCGGGGAGCTGTTTTTT. Amino acid sequence: CASSFAPGELFF.

This clonotype was detected ten times or more. The V gene is TRBV10-3, the J gene TRBJ2-7, with 8 positions matching TRBD2. The CDR3 has 13 amino acids. Germline loops: CDR1 ENHRY, CDR2 SYGVKD. Losses at the gene ends were 6 bases for V and 3 bases for J; bases not matched to a gene: 4. CDR3 nucleotide sequence: TGTGCCATCAGCGCGGGAGGCCACTACGAGCAGTACGTC. Its translation: CAISAGGHYEQYV.

This clonotype was counted at least ten times. CDR3 sequence reads: CASSLRGGSGNTEAFF. DNA for the CDR3: TGTGCCAGCAGTTTGAGAGGAGGGTCGGGCAACACTGAAGCTTTCTTT. The rearrangement links TRBV12-3 or TRBV12-4 to TRBJ1-1; no firm D call. V lost 3 bases to trimming and J lost 2 bases, with 16 bases between them. This CDR3 has 16 residues.

This clonotype was observed at least ten times. This chain connects TRBV6-5 to TRBJ2-3, with 7 bases that match TRBD2. J was trimmed by 0 bases and V by 11 bases; bases with no gene match: 8. This CDR3 comprises 14 residues. Per germline, CDR1 MNHEY and CDR2 SVGAGI. For the CDR3, the DNA is TGTGCCGCCCGGGCGGGAGTGAGCACAGATACGCAGTATTTT. Residues: CAARAGVSTDTQYF.

The chain recombines TRBV12-3 or TRBV12-4 with TRBJ2-1; D gene unclear. The germline V and J ends were trimmed by 8 bases and 6 bases, with 17 bases remaining between them. The CDR3 runs 14 residues. CDR3 sequence: CASRLQVGSNEQFF. The CDR3 bases are TGTGCCAGCCGCCTACAAGTGGGGTCCAATGAGCAGTTCTTC.

The J gene is TRBJ1-3, the V gene TRBV29-1; D remains ambiguous. The V and J ends lost 1 base and 3 bases respectively, with 4 bases between them. CDR3 size: 12 residues. Per the germline V gene, CDR1 is SQVTM and CDR2 is ANQGSEA. CDR3 sequence reads: CSVEGDGNTIYF. CDR3 nucleotides: TGCAGCGTTGAAGGTGATGGAAACACCATATATTTT.

The chain carries TRBV4-1 and TRBJ2-3; 7 bases agree with TRBD2. Germline CDR1 MGHRA, CDR2 YSYEKL. This CDR3 contains 16 residues. After removal of 1 base from V and 1 base from J, the junction contained 5 bases not matched to a gene. In nucleotides, the CDR3 is TGCGCCAGCAGCCAAGGACTAGCCGGGGGCACAGATACGCAGTATTTT. Its protein product is CASSQGLAGGTDTQYF.

This clonotype was seen a few times. J is TRBJ2-5 and V is TRBV19, with TRBD2 matching 13 bases. The junction had 10 bases not matched to a gene; V was cut back by 5 bases and J by 4 bases. CDR3 length: 17 amino acids. Germline V gene data show CDR1 as LNHDA and CDR2 as SQIVND (reference sequence). CDR3 region: CASSSQRLAGGSETQYF. The CDR3 nucleotides are TGTGCCAGTAGTTCCCAAAGACTAGCGGGAGGTTCAGAGACCCAGTACTTC. The entire variable domain, with the rest obtained from reference TRBV19 and TRBJ2-5, is as follows: DGGITQSPKYLFRKEGQNVTLSCEQNLNHDAMYWYRQDPGQGLRLIYYSQIVNDFQKGDIAEGYSVSREKKESFPLTVTSAQKNPTAFYLCASSSQRLAGGSETQYFGPGTRLLVL.

The table lists this clonotype with many counts. This rearrangement joins TRBV29-1 to TRBJ2-3; D is possibly TRBD1 (5 bases). This CDR3 has 14 residues. Trimming shortened V by 6 bases and J by 2 bases, and 15 bases separated the two germline ends. Germline CDR1 and CDR2: SQVTM and ANQGSEA. This chain's CDR3 is CSVSGHSLTDTQYF. The CDR3 nucleotides are TGCAGCGTGAGTGGACATAGCCTCACAGATACGCAGTATTTT.

The gene calls are TRBV9 and TRBJ2-3; unclear D gene. V lost 0 bases and J lost 3, with 8 bases in between. The CDR3 is 14 amino acids. Germline V gives CDR1 SGDLS, CDR2 YYNGEE. The CDR3 sequence: CASSVVEETDTQYF. The DNA of the CDR3 is TGTGCCAGCAGCGTAGTTGAGGAAACAGATACGCAGTATTTT.

This clonotype was counted many times. The chain links TRBV18 to TRBJ2-4; a weak D match, TRBD1 (5 bases). This CDR3 spans 15 amino acids. Germline V lookup: CDR1 KGHSH, CDR2 LQKENI. Deletions cut 2 bases from V and 0 bases from J, with 8 bases between. The CDR3 nucleotides read TGTGCCAGCTCACCAGGGGCCGTAGCCAAAAACATTCAGTACTTC. It yields the protein CASSPGAVAKNIQYF.

This clonotype occurred many times. CDR3 residues: CAIGEQLGTGELFF. Written as DNA, the CDR3 is TGTGCCATCGGAGAACAATTGGGGACCGGGGAGCTGTTTTTT. This chain joins TRBV10-3 and TRBJ2-2; no definite D call. V lost 8 bases and J lost 5, with 15 bases in between. This CDR3 is 14 amino acids long. CDR1 ENHRY and CDR2 SYGVKD come from the germline V gene.

This clonotype was recorded at least ten times. The genes are TRBV6-5 and TRBJ2-7; no clear D. Germline-derived CDR1 and CDR2 are MNHEY and SVGAGI. The CDR3 runs 14 residues. Between the trimmed V and J ends, which lost 2 bases and 2 bases, there was a span of 10 bases. Here the CDR3 reads CASSYGTTTYEQYF. CDR3 nucleotides: TGTGCCAGCAGTTACGGTACAACGACCTACGAGCAGTACTTC.

In its sample, this clonotype was seen many times. This chain joins TRBV15 and TRBJ1-1; 10 bases align to TRBD1. With 2 bases clipped from V and 5 bases from J, the junction kept 2 bases outside the gene matches. From germline, CDR1 is LNHNV and CDR2 YYDKDF (reference sequence). This CDR3 is built from 14 residues. The CDR3 DNA sequence: TGTGCCACCAGCAGACCGGGACAGGGGACTGAAGCTTTCTTT. Its protein product is CATSRPGQGTEAFF.

This clonotype was counted ten times or more. The V call is TRBV2, the J call TRBJ2-1; TRBD1 matches 9 bases. V lost 5 bases to trimming and J lost 7 bases; unmatched junction nucleotides: 9. CDR1 is SNHLY, CDR2 FYNNEI, per germline. CDR3 size: 15 residues. The DNA of the CDR3 is TGTGCCAGCAGTAAACCGGGACAGGGCATGAATGAGCAGTTCTTC. Protein product: CASSKPGQGMNEQFF.

This clonotype was recorded many times. The gene calls are TRBV5-1 and TRBJ2-1; TRBD2 matches 10 bases. The V gene end was trimmed by 6 bases and the J gene end by 4 bases; junction bases not matched to a gene: 10. Germline V gene data show CDR1 as SGHRS and CDR2 as YFSETQ. CDR3 length: 16 residues. DNA for the CDR3: TGCGCCAGCAATCGAGATAGGACTAGCGGATACAATGAGCAGTTCTTC. Residues: CASNRDRTSGYNEQFF.

This clonotype occurred many times. The genes are TRBV20-1 and TRBJ2-1; TRBD2 is a possible D gene (6 bases). V was pared by 3 bases and J by 2 bases, with 11 bases between. This CDR3 is 14 amino acids long. CDR1 is DFQATT, CDR2 SNEGSKA, per germline (reference sequence). CDR3 bases: TGCAGTGCTAGGGGGGGAGGCCCCTACAATGAGCAGTTCTTC. Protein: CSARGGGPYNEQFF.

The chain uses TRBV3-1 and TRBJ2-7, with a tentative D call TRBD1 (5 bases). The germline CDR1 and CDR2 sequences are LGHDT and YNNKEL (reference sequence). V was pared by 3 bases and J by 7 bases, with 13 bases between. The CDR3 is 13 residues long. The CDR3 DNA sequence: TGTGCCAGCAGCCAGGCTGGGGCGAGGGAGCAGTACGTC. Encoded protein: CASSQAGAREQYV.